This T cell receptor beta chain was observed in a study of blood T cell repertoires in COVID-19 (dated by TCRdb to 2020 to 2022). In terms of the full investigation: Samples covering the acute and convalescent phases of COVID-19 were provided by collaborators in the United States, Italy and Spain. The material from the prospective study consisted of cDNA or gDNA derived from T cells, B-cell-depleted T cells, or PBMCs. Deeply sampled blood TCRbeta repertoires from subjects exposed to, actively infected with, or recovered from COVID-19 were included in the dataset. The repertoires were released in a freely available public database meant as a resource for research on the immune response to SARS-CoV-2. The samples were drawn from two sources: the first 160 participants of the ongoing ImmuneRACE study, and over 950 subjects contributed by 6 global collaborators. The sample metadata nearly always contained a de-identified subject ID, COVID-19 status, age in years and sex. Where available, HLA class I and class II types were obtained from metadata supplied by the sample provider rather than from assay-based typing.

The collaborating institutions used their own protocols to collect whole blood in K2EDTA tubes. For TCRbeta analysis, collaborators shipped samples in one of three forms: frozen whole blood, isolated PBMCs, or DNA extracted from either of those sample types. TCRbeta CDR3 regions were amplified from genomic DNA using the immunoSEQ Assay, a bias-controlled multiplex PCR. Per the source publication's procedure: Within the assay, amplification of reference gene primers was used to estimate how many nucleated cells each sample contained. Sequence reads were collapsed and filtered to measure the absolute abundance of every unique TCRbeta CDR3 rearrangement. Productive Simpson clonality was computed per sample as the square root of Simpson's diversity index over productive rearrangements. Entries here come from immuneACCESS through TCRdb and include only in-frame sequences with V and J called. Some clones fail to appear in such tables; in the studies checked, an unresolved V gene covers under half of the shortfall, and the cause of the remainder is unknown. Clone size and V and J calls were adopted from that table, with D and trimming inferred from the DNA. Present in this sample are 200,000 or so clones, roughly 85% of which were seen just once. The leading ten clones occupy roughly 5.1% of the sample.

Only a few counts were recorded for this clone. It lacks a known antigen. Base qualities are not recorded, but no much larger clone differs from it by a single base. CDR1 is given as SGHTA and CDR2 as FQGNSA, both from the germline V gene. The CDR3, cysteine through phenylalanine, is 13 amino acids long. Only the CDR3 portion is preserved as DNA: 39 bases, with reading frame beginning at the first base. Cut back by 1 base and 6 bases, the V and J ends lie 6 bases apart. General study outcomes and caveats: Clinical and demographic metadata were provided uncurated, with the amount varying by source and participant.

This TCR derives from a woman aged 25 to 39 with acute or convalescent COVID-19. The chain links TRBV7-2 with TRBJ2-2; the D gene remains uncertain. Source material: peripheral blood. The DNA is as follows: TGTGCCAGCAGCTTAGTACGGTCCGGGGAGCTGTTTTTT. Translation gives CASSLVRSGELFF.